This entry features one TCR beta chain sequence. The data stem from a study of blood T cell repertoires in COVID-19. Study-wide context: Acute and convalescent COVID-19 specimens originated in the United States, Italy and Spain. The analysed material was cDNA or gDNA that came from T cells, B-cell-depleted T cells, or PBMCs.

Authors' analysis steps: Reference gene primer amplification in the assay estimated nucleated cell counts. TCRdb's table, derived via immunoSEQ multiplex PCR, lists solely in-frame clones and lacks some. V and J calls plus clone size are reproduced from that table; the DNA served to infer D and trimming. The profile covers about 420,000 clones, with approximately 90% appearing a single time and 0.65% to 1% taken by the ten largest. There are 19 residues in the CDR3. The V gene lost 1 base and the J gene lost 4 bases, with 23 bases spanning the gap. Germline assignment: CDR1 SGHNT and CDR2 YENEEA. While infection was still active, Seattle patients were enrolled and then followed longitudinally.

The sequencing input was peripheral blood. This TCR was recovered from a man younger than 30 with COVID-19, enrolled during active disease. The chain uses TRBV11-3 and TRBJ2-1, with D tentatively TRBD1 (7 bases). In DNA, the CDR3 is TGTGCCAGCAGCTTAGCCCCCTTCCAGGGGGGACCCCAGTACAATGAGCAGTTCTTC. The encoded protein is CASSLAPFQGGPQYNEQFF.